This T cell receptor (beta chain) originates from a study of blood T cell repertoires in COVID-19. At the level of the study: COVID-19 samples, acute and convalescent, were from the United States, Italy and Spain. The cDNA or gDNA used as material had been derived from T cells, B-cell-depleted T cells, or PBMCs.

V gave up 4 bases and J gave up 1 base, with 8 bases separating them. Germline V gene data show CDR1 as LNHDA and CDR2 as SQIVND (reference sequence). The CDR3 consists of 13 residues. This clone was observed once. In the original processing: Reference gene primers were amplified, and this amplification served to estimate nucleated cell counts. Sequenced by immunoSEQ multiplex PCR; TCRdb stores in-frame clones only, minus some. The V and J calls and the clone size are those of that table, but D and trimming were determined from the DNA. The sample yields 180,000 or so clones, about 88% seen once. This sequence was found in a man in his late teens or twenties with acute or convalescent COVID-19. The specimen sequenced was peripheral blood. The genes are TRBV19 and TRBJ2-7; perhaps TRBD1 as D (5 bases). CDR3 sequence: CASSSQGSYEQYF. In DNA, the CDR3 is TGTGCCAGTAGTAGTCAGGGATCCTACGAGCAGTACTTC.